This T cell receptor beta chain was obtained from a study of control samples from healthy donors and cancer patients. TCRdb's copy holds only in-frame clones and misses some; the assay was immunoSEQ multiplex PCR. Of 130,000 to 150,000 clones listed, around 94% are singletons. Per germline, CDR1 ENHRY and CDR2 SYGVKD. CDR3 length: 15 residues. Trimming shortened V by 3 bases and J by 2 bases, and 14 bases separated the two germline ends. Sequencing used PBMCs. This receptor was identified in a man in his sixties with colorectal cancer. The J gene is TRBJ2-7, the V gene TRBV10-3; possible D gene TRBD1, 6 bases. The CDR3 reads CAISDSGAQTYEQYF. CDR3 DNA sequence: TGTGCCATCAGTGATTCAGGGGCGCAGACCTACGAGCAGTACTTC.